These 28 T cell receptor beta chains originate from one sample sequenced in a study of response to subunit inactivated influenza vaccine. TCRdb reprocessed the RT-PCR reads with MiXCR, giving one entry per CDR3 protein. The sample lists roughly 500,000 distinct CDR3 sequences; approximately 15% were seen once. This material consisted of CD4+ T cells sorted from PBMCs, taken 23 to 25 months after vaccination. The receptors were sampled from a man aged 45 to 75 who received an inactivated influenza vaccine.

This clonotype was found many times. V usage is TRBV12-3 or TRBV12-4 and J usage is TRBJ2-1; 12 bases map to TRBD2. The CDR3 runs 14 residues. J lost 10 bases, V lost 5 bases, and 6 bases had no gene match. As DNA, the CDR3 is TGTGCCAGCAGTGCCGGACTAGCGGGGTCGGAGCAGTTCTTC. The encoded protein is CASSAGLAGSEQFF.

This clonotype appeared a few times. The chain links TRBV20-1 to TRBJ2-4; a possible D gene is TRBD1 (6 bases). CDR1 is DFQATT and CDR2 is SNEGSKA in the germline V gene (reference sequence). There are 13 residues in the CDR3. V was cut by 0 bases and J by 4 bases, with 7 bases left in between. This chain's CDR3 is CSARDGQKNIQYF. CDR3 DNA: TGCAGTGCTAGAGATGGACAGAAAAACATTCAGTACTTC.

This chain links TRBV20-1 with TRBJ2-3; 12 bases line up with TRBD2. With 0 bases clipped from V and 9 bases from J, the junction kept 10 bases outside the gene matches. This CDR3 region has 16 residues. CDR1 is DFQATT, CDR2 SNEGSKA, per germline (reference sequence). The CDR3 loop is CSARDPTSGGSGTQYF. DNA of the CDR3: TGCAGTGCTAGAGATCCCACTAGCGGGGGGTCCGGGACGCAGTATTTT.

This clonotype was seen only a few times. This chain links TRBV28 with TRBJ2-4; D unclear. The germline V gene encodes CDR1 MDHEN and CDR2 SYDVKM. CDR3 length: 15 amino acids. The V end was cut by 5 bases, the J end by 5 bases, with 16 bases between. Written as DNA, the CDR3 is TGTGCCAGCAGTGGCAGCCTCCGTCCTGAAAACATTCAGTACTTC. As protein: CASSGSLRPENIQYF.

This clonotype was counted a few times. CDR3 in DNA: TGCGCCAGCAGCCAAGGGGGCACTTCCAATTCACCCCTCCACTTT. Translated: CASSQGGTSNSPLHF. This chain uses TRBV4-3 with TRBJ1-6; D may be TRBD1 (5 bases). V lost 1 base to trimming and J lost 7 bases, with 11 bases between them. The CDR3 is 15 amino acids. Germline CDR1 LGHNA, CDR2 YSLEER.

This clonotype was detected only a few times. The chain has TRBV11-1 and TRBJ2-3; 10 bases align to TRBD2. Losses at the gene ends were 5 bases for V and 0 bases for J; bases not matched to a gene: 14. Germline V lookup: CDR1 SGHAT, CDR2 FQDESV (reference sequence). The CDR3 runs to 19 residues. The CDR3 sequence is CASSPRLAGILYSTDTQYF. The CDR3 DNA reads TGTGCCAGCAGCCCACGACTAGCGGGCATTCTATATAGCACAGATACGCAGTATTTT.

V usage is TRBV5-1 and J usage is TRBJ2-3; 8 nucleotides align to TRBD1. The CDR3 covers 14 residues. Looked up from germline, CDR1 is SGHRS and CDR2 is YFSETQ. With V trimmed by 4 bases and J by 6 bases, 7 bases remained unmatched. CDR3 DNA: TGCGCCAGCAGCACACGACAGGGGACGGATACGCAGTATTTT. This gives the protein CASSTRQGTDTQYF. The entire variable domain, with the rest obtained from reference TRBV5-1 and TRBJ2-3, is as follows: KAGVTQTPRYLIKTRGQQVTLSCSPISGHRSVSWYQQTPGQGLQFLFEYFSETQRNKGNFPGRFSGRQFSNSRSEMNVSTLELGDSALYLCASSTRQGTDTQYFGPGTRLTVL.

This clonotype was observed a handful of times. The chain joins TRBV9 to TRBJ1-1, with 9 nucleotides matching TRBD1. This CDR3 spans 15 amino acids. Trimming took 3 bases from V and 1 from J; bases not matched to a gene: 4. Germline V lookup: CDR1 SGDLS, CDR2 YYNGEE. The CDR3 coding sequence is TGTGCCAGCAGCGCTCAACAGGGGGCGAACACTGAAGCTTTCTTT. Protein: CASSAQQGANTEAFF.

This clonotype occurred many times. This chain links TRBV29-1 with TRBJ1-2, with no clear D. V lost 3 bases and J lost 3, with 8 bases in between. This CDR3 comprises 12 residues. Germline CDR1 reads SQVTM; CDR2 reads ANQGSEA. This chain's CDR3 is CSVDDKDYGYTF. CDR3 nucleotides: TGCAGCGTTGATGACAAAGACTATGGCTACACCTTC.

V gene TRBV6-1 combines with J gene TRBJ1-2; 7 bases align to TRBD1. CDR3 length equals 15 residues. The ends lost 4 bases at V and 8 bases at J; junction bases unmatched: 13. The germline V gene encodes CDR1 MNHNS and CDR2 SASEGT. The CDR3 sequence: CASSVSGGDSGGYTF. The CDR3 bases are TGTGCCAGCAGTGTTTCAGGGGGTGACAGCGGCGGCTACACCTTC.

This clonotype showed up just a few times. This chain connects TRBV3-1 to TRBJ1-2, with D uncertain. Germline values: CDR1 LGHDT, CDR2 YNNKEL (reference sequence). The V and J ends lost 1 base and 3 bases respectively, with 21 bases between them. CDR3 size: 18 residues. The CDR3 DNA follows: TGTGCCAGCAGCCAAGTCCTTGATTTAAGTACTGCCTACTATGGCTACACCTTC. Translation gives CASSQVLDLSTAYYGYTF. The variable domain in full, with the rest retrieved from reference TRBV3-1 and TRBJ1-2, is DTAVSQTPKYLVTQMGNDKSIKCEQNLGHDTMYWYKQDSKKFLKIMFSYNNKELIINETVPNRFSPKSPDKAHLNLHINSLELGDSAVYFCASSQVLDLSTAYYGYTFGSGTRLTVV.

CDR3 sequence reads: CSAKLAGVFEQFF. The CDR3 DNA reads as TGCAGTGCTAAACTAGCGGGAGTTTTTGAGCAGTTCTTC. V usage is TRBV20-1 and J usage is TRBJ2-1, with TRBD2 identical over 11 bases. Germline CDR1 reads DFQATT; CDR2 reads SNEGSKA (reference sequence). V was pared by 4 bases and J by 9 bases, with 5 bases of the junction left unmatched. The CDR3 has 13 amino acids.

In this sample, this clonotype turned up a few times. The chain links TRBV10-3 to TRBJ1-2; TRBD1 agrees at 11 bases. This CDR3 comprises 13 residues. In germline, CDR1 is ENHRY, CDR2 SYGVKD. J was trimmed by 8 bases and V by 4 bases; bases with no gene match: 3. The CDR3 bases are TGTGCCATCAGTGGGACAGGGGGCGGCGGCTACACCTTC. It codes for CAISGTGGGGYTF.

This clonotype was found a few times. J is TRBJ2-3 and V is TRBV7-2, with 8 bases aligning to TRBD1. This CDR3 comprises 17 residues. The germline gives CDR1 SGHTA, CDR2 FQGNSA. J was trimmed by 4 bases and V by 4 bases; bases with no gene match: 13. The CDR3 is CASSSPSQGGRSDTQYF. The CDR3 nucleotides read TGTGCCAGCAGCTCCCCCTCACAGGGGGGCAGATCAGATACGCAGTATTTT.

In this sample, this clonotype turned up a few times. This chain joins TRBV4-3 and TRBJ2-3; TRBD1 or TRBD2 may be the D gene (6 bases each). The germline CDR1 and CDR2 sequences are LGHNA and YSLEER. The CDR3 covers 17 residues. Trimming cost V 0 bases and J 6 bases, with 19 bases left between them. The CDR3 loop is CASSQDSGARVGDTQYF. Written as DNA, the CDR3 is TGCGCCAGCAGCCAAGATTCGGGGGCCCGTGTGGGGGATACGCAGTATTTT.

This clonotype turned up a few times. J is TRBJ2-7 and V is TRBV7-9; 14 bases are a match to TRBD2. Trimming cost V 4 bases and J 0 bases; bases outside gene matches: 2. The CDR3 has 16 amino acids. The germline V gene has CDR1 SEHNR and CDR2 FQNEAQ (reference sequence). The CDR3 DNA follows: TGTGCCAGCAGCTGGACTAGCGGGAGGACCTCCTACGAGCAGTACTTC. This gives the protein CASSWTSGRTSYEQYF.

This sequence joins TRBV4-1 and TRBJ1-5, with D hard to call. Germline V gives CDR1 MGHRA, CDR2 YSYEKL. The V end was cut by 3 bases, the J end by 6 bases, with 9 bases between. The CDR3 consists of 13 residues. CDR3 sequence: CASSQMVVQPQHF. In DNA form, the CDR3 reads TGCGCCAGCAGCCAGATGGTCGTTCAGCCCCAGCATTTT.

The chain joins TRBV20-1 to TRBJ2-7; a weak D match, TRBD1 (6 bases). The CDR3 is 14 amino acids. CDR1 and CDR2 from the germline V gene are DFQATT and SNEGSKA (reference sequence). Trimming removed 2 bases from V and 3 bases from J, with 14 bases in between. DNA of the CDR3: TGCAGTGCTAGACAGGGGCCTTCTCGCTACGAGCAGTACTTC. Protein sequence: CSARQGPSRYEQYF.

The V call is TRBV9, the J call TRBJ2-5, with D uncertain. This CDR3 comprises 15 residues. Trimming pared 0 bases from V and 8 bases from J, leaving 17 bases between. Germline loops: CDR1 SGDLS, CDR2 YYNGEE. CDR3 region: CASSVATQGGDTQYF. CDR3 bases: TGTGCCAGCAGCGTAGCTACTCAAGGTGGTGATACCCAGTACTTC.

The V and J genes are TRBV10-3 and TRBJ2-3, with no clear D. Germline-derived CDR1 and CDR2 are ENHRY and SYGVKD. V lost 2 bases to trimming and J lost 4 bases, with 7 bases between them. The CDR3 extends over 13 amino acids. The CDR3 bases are TGTGCCATCAGTGAGCCCCCCGCAGATACGCAGTATTTT. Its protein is CAISEPPADTQYF.

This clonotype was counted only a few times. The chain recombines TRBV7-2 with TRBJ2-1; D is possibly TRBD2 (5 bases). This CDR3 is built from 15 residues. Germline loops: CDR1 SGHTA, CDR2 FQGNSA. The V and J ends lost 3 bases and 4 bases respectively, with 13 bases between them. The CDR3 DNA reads TGTGCCAGCAGCTTTTCCAGCGGACGTTACAATGAGCAGTTCTTC. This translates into CASSFSSGRYNEQFF.

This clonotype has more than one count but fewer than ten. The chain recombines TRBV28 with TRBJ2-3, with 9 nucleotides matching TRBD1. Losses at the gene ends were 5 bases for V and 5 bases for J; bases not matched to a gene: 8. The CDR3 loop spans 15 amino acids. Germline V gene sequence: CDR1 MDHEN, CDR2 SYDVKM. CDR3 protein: CASSPPGTGRDTQYF. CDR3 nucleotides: TGTGCCAGCAGTCCTCCCGGGACAGGGAGAGATACGCAGTATTTT.

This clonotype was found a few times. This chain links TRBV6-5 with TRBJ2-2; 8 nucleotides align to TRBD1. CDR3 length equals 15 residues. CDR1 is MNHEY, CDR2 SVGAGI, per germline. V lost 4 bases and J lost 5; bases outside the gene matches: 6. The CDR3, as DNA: TGTGCCAGCAGTTCCGGACGGACAGGGACCGGGGAGCTGTTTTTT. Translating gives CASSSGRTGTGELFF.

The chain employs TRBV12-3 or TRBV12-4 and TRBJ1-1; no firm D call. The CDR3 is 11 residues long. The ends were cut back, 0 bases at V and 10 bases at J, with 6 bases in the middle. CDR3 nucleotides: TGTGCCAGCAGTTTAGCGCGGGGAGCTTTCTTT. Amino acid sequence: CASSLARGAFF.

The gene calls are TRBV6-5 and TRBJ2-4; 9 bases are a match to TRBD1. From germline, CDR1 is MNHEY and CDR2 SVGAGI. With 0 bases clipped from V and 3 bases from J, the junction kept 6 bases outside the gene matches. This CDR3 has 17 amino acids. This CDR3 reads CASSYSGQGLGKNIQYF. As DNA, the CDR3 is TGTGCCAGCAGTTACTCCGGACAGGGGCTCGGCAAAAACATTCAGTACTTC.

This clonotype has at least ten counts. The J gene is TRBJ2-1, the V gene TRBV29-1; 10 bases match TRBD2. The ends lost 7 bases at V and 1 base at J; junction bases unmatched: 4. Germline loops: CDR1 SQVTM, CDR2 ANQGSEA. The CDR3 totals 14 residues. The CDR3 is CSELAGDSYNEQFF. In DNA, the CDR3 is TGCAGCGAGCTAGCGGGAGATTCCTACAATGAGCAGTTCTTC.

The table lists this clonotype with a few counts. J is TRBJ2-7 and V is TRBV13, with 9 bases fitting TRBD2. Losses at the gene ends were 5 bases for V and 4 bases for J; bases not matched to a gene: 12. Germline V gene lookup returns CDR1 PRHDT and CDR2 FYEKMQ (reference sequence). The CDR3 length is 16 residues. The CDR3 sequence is CASSPWGRGGRYEQYF. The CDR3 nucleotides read TGTGCCAGCAGCCCTTGGGGGCGGGGGGGCAGGTACGAGCAGTACTTC.

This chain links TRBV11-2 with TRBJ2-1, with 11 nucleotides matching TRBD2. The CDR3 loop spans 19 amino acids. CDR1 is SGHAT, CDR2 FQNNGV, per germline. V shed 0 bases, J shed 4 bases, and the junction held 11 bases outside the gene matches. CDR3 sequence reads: CASSLEVASGGFIYNEQFF. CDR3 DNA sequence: TGTGCCAGCAGCTTAGAGGTTGCTAGCGGGGGGTTTATATACAATGAGCAGTTCTTC.